This T cell receptor beta chain was observed in a study of cytomegalovirus exposure and HLA in healthy donors (dated by TCRdb to about 2017). Regarding the study in general: An earlier analysis of several hundred of the donors reported over 250 Gb of sequence data and 100 million to 120 million unique TCR beta sequences obtained from 150 million to 200 million T cells. An early release covering roughly 640 HLA-typed donors comprised approximately 290 gigabases of sequencing data and tens of millions of unique TCR sequences. The genetic ancestry cluster associated with self-reported Caucasian donors included 65% to 90% of the approximately 400 genotyped donors. The study aimed to test whether signatures of past pathogen exposure could be identified by cataloging public T cell receptors. Using immunosequencing, the study profiled T cell repertoires from fewer than 700 subjects and related those repertoires to cytomegalovirus serostatus. A separate validation cohort of approximately 120 different subjects was used in addition to the roughly 700-subject first cohort. The study combined high-throughput TCR immunosequencing, statistical association of individual TCRs with disease status, and machine learning to predict cytomegalovirus infection status. In a later analysis, previously published TCR beta repertoires from some 640 donors were re-analyzed and high-resolution HLA genotyping was added so that TCR occurrence patterns could be studied. Rather than drawing on any new phenotypic data, the later analysis identified candidate immune exposures from TCR beta sequences and the way those sequences occurred across donors. In an earlier analysis of 500 to 650 of the donors, high-throughput TCR beta sequencing was used to judge whether each TCR beta V gene segment behaved as functional or pseudogenic. Donor age, sex, ethnicity and CMV serostatus were compiled alongside the repertoire data. A later genetic analysis used genome-wide SNP genotypes for about 60% of the 666 donors, treating that subset as a discovery cohort. All discovery cohort repertoires had been generated using a single sequencing platform. HLA typing included class I and class II loci at four-digit resolution. The number of typed donors differed by locus: roughly 629-630 for A, B, C, DRB1 and DQB1; 522 for DQA1; 606 for DPA1; and about 470 for DPB1. Several DR-DQ haplotypes were handled as single units for association and clustering, since linkage in the cohort was strong. Among almost 400 genotyped donors of the cohort, an average of approximately 240,000 unique TCR beta nucleotide sequences were sequenced per donor, around 20% of them non-productive.

A note on this clone: No antigen is known for it. Base qualities are not provided; no much larger clone lies one nucleotide away.

What the authors observed across the whole study: A few of the identified cytomegalovirus-associated TCR beta chains were confirmed in vitro to be specific for cytomegalovirus antigens. According to a later analysis, parvovirus B19, influenza, CMV and Epstein-Barr virus appeared linked to several top co-occurrence clusters. Most TCR sequences were observed very rarely across donors, whereas some public TCRs were present in many individuals. Some IMGT-functional V segments, including TRBV6-2 and TRBV6-3, could not be distinguished by the 87-base-pair reads and were therefore excluded. Only TCR beta chains were sequenced in this cohort, and the absence of alpha or paired-chain data limited detectable features. When HLA alleles, especially DR and DQ, strongly co-occurred, attributing TCR associations to individual alleles was difficult. In an earlier analysis of over 550 of the donors, most TCR beta V segments were observed in productive rearrangements about 87% or about 30% of the time, broadly matching IMGT annotations. A later analysis associated around 16,000 TCR beta sequences with specific HLA alleles at a false discovery rate of 0.05. The study gave a list of under 200 TCR beta chains associated with cytomegalovirus. CMV serostatus was the only immune exposure information available for the cohort. Some 15 rarely observed V segments, including chromosome 9 orphons, were excluded from the earlier analysis of just under 600 of the donors because counts were too low. A further reported finding was that TCR beta sequences accurately predicted the HLA-A and HLA-B alleles for most subjects in the first cohort. In a later analysis, HLA-associated TCR beta chains were found to be more clonally expanded and to have lower generation probabilities than equally common non-associated chains. Compared with the 666-donor mean, donors in an Asian-associated ancestry cluster had fewer N-insertions in productive TCRs, according to a later genetic analysis. In a later analysis, the rate of TCR association differed among HLA loci, with DRB1 alleles having the most associated TCRs and HLA-C alleles having the fewest. In both the original and validation cohorts, the classifier was reported to diagnose cytomegalovirus status with high specificity and sensitivity. An association between a missense DCLRE1C variant and V-gene and J-gene trimming of TCR beta chains was found in a later genetic analysis and replicated in an independent cohort. A cluster of highly shared sequence variants was judged likely to be a technical artifact of the sequencing pipeline. The authors suggested that the approach could potentially be generalized to other disease states and immunological phenotypes. Linkage disequilibrium might explain the correlated functional status among segregating V segments, but an unknown experimental factor could not be excluded. Most CMV-associated TCR beta chains appeared to be HLA-restricted in a later analysis, and the HLA associations seemed to be driven largely by CMV exposure. Because some donors lacked HLA typing at each locus, the association tests relied only on the typed subset. The presence/absence analyses assumed that sequencing depth was roughly uniform across donors, and that assumption may not be true.

The cohort comprised 550 to 700 healthy bone marrow donors. At the time of sampling, every cohort member was nominally healthy, though immune exposures that went unrecorded were likely present. The donor was CMV seronegative and belonged to the group of 352 seronegative cohort members. A peripheral blood sample was provided by each donor, and peripheral blood mononuclear cells were used for TCR beta sequencing. The Qiagen DNeasy Blood Extraction Kit was used to extract genomic DNA from the blood cell samples. The library was obtained by the immunoSEQ multiplex PCR assay. A mixture of 60 forward primers for TCR Vbeta segments and 13 reverse primers for TCR Jbeta segments was used in the multiplex PCR. Amplification of the CDR3 region of rearranged TCR beta genes was performed with a multiplex PCR assay on genomic DNA. The Illumina HiSeq System was used to sequence the amplified TCR beta libraries as 87-base-pair reads. In the original analysis: Across the roughly 670 repertoires, a later analysis counted tens of millions of unique TCR beta chains, approximately 12 million of which were shared by at least two donors. To remove PCR and sequencing errors, raw reads were error-corrected and collapsed into unique sequences using a nearest-neighbor algorithm that merged closely related sequences. Alignment of CDR3 sequences to IMGT reference sequences was used to assign V, D and J gene segments. For a sequence to be retained, a match of at least six nucleotides was required to both a V gene segment and a J gene segment. Rearrangements were called productive when the CDR3 lacked stop codons and stayed in frame with V and J; all others were non-productive. Following IMGT convention, CDR3 was defined as the stretch from the second conserved V-encoded cysteine up to the conserved J-encoded phenylalanine. The earlier analysis of about 610 of the donors excluded sequences that lacked an unambiguous match to a single V gene segment. In an earlier analysis of several hundred of the donors, V segments were called functional above 56.7% productive rearrangements and were called segregating when the between-donor standard deviation exceeded 5%. A statistical classification framework was built for diagnosing cytomegalovirus status from the catalog of TCR beta chain sequences. A later analysis assigned V and J genes by comparing TCR nucleotide sequences with IMGT/GENE-DB human TR gene sequences. A later analysis assigned CDR3 sequences and most-parsimonious VDJ recombination scenarios with the TCRdist pipeline. In a later analysis, each TCR beta chain was defined by its CDR3 amino acid sequence together with its V-gene family, and reads lacking a unique V-gene family were excluded. A later analysis removed 600 or so highly shared, low-generation-probability nucleotide sequences to deal with suspected cross-contamination and a sequencing artifact. In a later analysis, a clonal expansion index for each public chain was calculated from normalized within-repertoire ranks of inferred template counts. In a later analysis, generation probabilities were computed using a VDJ recombination model fitted to out-of-frame rearrangements, and the results were checked against IGoR. In a later analysis, hypergeometric tests were used to score TCR-TCR, TCR-HLA and TCR-CMV co-occurrence, with a repertoire-size bias correction applied to TCR pairs. To estimate false discovery rates, a later analysis permuted the HLA or CMV assignments 20 times. In a later analysis, co-occurring TCRs were grouped using DBSCAN, with TCRdist sequence similarity added in when clustering inside HLA-allele-positive subsets. Repertoires with fewer than 30,000 or more than 120,000 public chains, plus five repertoires with anomalous nucleotide sharing, were excluded from co-occurrence clustering. What TCRdb holds here is the immuneACCESS table cut down to in-frame rearrangements. Part of the clones is not present; checked against another copy, under half of the missing clones reflect an unresolved V gene, and the others are unexplained. The V and J calls and clone size were taken over from that table, and D and trimming were inferred from the DNA. This sample has over 150,000 clones in its table, and about 80% of those were observed once. About 4.5% of the sample belongs to the ten largest clones.

Cut back by 0 bases and 2 bases, the V and J ends lie 8 bases apart. The germline V gene yields SGHDT for CDR1 and YYEEEE for CDR2. The CDR3 runs 14 residues from the cysteine to the phenylalanine. Only CDR3 DNA is held: 42 bases, read in frame from base 1. The receptor was isolated from a young man in good health and CMV-seronegative. This sequence uses TRBV5-6 and TRBJ1-1; matching of 5 bases hints at TRBD1 as the D gene. Source material: PBMCs. The bases read TGTGCCAGCAGCTTGGCAGGGTTTAACACTGAAGCTTTCTTT. The resulting protein is CASSLAGFNTEAFF.